This TCR beta chain was identified in a study of CD8 T cells in Susac syndrome. Study information: Sequencing included Susac syndrome patients, roughly 6 of them with active disease and 8 or 9 in remission. When their blood was taken, the Susac syndrome patients had either not yet had any therapy, were taking corticosteroids, or were taking intravenous immunoglobulin alone.

CD8+ and CD4+ T cells from blood underwent TCR beta sequencing, which was carried out in a high-throughput format. The RNA, roughly 0.5 to 1 ug, was put through reverse transcription using random hexamers. Multiplex PCR with immunoSEQ amplified the TCR beta CDR3 across 54 Vbeta and 13 Jbeta. Each CDR3 protein is one row after TCRdb ran MiXCR on the immunoSEQ multiplex PCR reads. The sample records approximately 150,000 distinct CDR3 sequences, approximately 94% being singletons. What was sequenced was CD4+ T cells from PBMCs. This clonotype was sampled from a human donor with Susac syndrome.

The chain's CDR3 is CASSLGGGQRTDTQYF. In DNA, the CDR3 is TGTGCCAGCAGTTTAGGAGGGGGACAGCGCACAGATACGCAGTATTTT. The V call is TRBV12-3 or TRBV12-4, the J call TRBJ2-3; TRBD1 matches at 7 bases. Germline trimming cut 1 base from V and 1 base from J; bases unmatched to any gene: 5. This CDR3 contains 16 residues.